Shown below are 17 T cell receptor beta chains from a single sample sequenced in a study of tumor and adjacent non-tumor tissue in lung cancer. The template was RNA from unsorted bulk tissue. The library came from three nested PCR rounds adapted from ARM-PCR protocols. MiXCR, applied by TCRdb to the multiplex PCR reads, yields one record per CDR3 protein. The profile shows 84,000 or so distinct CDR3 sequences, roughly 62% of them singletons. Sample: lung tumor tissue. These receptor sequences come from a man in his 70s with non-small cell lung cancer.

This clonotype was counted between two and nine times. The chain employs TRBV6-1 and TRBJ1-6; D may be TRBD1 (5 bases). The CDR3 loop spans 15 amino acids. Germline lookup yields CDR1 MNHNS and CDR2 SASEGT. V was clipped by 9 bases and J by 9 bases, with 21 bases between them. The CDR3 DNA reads TGTGCCAGTAGTTCCCGGGACCCGGGGTGTTCACCCCTCCACTTT. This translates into CASSSRDPGCSPLHF.

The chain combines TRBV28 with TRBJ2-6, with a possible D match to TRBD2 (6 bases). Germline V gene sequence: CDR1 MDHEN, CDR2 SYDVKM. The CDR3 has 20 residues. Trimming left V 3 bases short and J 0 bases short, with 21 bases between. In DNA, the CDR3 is TGTGCCAGCAGTTTCCTCGCGGGGCAGAGATGGGCCTCTGGGGCCAACGTCCTGACTTTC. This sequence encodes CASSFLAGQRWASGANVLTF. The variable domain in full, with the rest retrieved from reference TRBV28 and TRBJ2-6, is DVKVTQSSRYLVKRTGEKVFLECVQDMDHENMFWYRQDPGLGLRLIYFSYDVKMKEKGDIPEGYSVSREKKERFSLILESASTNQTSMYLCASSFLAGQRWASGANVLTFGAGSRLTVL.

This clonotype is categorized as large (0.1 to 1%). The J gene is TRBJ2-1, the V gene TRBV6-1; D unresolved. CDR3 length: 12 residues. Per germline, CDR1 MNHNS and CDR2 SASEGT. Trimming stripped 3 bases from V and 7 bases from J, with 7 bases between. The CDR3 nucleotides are TGTGCCAGCAGTGAGTACGGGAATGAGCAGTTCTTC. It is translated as CASSEYGNEQFF.

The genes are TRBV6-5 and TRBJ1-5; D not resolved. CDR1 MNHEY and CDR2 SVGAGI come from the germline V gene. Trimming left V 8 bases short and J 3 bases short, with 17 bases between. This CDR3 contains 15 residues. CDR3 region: CASQGRRSLNQPQHF. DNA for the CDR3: TGTGCCAGCCAAGGAAGACGGAGCCTCAATCAGCCCCAGCATTTT.

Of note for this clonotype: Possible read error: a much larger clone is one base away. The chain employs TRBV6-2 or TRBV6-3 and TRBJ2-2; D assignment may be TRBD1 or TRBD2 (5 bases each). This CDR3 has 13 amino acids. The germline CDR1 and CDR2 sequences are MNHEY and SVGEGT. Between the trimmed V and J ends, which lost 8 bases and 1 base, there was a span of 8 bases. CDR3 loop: CASSGQNTGELFF. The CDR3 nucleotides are TGTGCCAGCTCGGGGCAGAACACCGGGGAGCTGTTTTTT.

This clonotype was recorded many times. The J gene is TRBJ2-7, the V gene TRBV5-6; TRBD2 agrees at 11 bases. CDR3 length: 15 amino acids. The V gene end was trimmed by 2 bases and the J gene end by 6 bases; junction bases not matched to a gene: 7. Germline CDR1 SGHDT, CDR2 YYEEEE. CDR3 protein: CASSFTSTSGSEQYF. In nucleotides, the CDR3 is TGTGCCAGCAGCTTCACCTCAACTAGCGGGAGCGAGCAGTACTTC.

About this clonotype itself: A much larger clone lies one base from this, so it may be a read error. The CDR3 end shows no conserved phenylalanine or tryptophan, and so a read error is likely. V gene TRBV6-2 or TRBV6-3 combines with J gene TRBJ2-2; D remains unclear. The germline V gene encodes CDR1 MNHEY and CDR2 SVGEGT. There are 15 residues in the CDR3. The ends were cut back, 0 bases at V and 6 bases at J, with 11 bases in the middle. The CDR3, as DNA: TGTGCCAGCAGTTACTCCAGTGGAAGGGCCGGGGAGCTGTTTTTA. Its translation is CASSYSSGRAGELFL.

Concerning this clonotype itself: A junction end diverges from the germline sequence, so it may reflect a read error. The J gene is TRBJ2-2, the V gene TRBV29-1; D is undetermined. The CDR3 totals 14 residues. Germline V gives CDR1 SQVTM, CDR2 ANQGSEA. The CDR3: CSDLDTLNSGELFF. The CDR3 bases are TGCAGCGACCTCGACACCTTAAACAGCGGGGAGCTGTTTTTT.

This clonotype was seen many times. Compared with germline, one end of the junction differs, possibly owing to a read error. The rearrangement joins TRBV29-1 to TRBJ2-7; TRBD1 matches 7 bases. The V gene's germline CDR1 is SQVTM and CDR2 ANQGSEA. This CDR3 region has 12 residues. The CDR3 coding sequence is TGCAGCGTTGGGCAGGGGGACGTCGAGCGGTACTTC. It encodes CSVGQGDVERYF.

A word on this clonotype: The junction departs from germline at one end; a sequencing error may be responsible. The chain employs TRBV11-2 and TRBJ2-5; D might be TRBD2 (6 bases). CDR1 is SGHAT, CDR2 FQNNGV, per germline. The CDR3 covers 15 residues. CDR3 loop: CVSSFSRGDQETQYF. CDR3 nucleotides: TGTGTCAGCAGCTTTAGTCGCGGGGATCAAGAGACCCAGTACTTC.

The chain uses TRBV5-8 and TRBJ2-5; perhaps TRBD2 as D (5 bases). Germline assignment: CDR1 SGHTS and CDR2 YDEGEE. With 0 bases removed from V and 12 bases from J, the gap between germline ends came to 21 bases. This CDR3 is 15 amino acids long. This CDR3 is CASSLAGTVGEIKYF. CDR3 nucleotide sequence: TGTGCCAGCAGCTTGGCGGGTACGGTGGGAGAGATCAAGTACTTC.

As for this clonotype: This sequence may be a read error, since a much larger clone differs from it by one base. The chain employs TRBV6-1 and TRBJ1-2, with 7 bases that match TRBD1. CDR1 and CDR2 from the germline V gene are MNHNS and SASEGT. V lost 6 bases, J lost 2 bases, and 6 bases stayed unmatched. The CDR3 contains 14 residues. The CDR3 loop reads CASRVGRGNYGYTF. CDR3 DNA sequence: TGTGCCAGCAGGGTGGGCAGGGGGAACTATGGCTACACCTTC.

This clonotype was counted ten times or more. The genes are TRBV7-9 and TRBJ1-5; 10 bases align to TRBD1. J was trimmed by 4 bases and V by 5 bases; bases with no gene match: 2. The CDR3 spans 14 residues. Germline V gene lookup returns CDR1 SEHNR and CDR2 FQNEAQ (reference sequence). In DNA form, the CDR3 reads TGTGCCAGCAGCCGGACAGGGGGAAATCAGCCCCAGCATTTT. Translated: CASSRTGGNQPQHF.

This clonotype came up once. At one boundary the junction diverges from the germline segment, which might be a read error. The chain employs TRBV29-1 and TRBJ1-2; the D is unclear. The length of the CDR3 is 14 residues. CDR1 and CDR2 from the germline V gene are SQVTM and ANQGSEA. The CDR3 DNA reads TGCAGCGTTGCCCGACGCGGCACCAACTATGACTACATTTTC. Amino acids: CSVARRGTNYDYIF.

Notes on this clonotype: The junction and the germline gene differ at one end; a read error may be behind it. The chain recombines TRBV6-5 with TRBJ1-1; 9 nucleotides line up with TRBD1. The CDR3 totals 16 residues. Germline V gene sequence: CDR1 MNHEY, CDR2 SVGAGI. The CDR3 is CVSSYDRGLRNTEAFF. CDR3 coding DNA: TGTGTCAGCAGTTACGACAGGGGGTTAAGGAACACTGAAGCTTTCTTT.

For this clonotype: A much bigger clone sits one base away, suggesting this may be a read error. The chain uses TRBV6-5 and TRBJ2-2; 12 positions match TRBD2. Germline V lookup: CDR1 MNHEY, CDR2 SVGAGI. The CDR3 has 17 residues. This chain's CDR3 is CASKERTSGVNTWELFF. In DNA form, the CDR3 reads TGTGCCAGCAAGGAGAGGACTAGCGGGGTTAACACCTGGGAGCTGTTTTTT.

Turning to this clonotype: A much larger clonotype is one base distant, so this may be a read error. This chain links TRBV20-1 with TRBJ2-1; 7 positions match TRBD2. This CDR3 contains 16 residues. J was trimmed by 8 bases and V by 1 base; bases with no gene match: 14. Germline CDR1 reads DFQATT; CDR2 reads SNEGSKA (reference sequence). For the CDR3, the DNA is TGCAGTGCTAGAGGGGTTCGGCTAGCGGATATCTATGAGCAGTTCTTC. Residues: CSARGVRLADIYEQFF.